The 18 T cell receptor beta chains reported below all come from one sample, sequenced in a study of T cells in Graves' hyperthyroidism and ophthalmopathy. The TCR beta CDR3 regions underwent amplification using RNA transcripts as the source. HTBI primers drove first-round RT-PCR of the TCR CDR3. Each CDR3 protein is one row after TCRdb ran MiXCR on the multiplex PCR reads. This table holds approximately 560,000 distinct CDR3 sequences, about a sixth found once. Sequences were obtained from blood. These receptors all stem from a woman between 25 and 40 years old with Graves' hyperthyroidism.

The CDR3 DNA reads as TGCAGCGTTCGACAGGATGGTAACTATGGCTACACCTTC. Translation: CSVRQDGNYGYTF. The chain employs TRBV29-1 and TRBJ1-2; the D gene is possibly TRBD1 (6 bases). V gave up 5 bases and J gave up 1 base, with 11 bases separating them. This CDR3 comprises 13 residues. The germline CDR1 and CDR2 sequences are SQVTM and ANQGSEA. The whole variable domain, remainder taken from reference TRBV29-1 and TRBJ1-2, is SAVISQKPSRDICQRGTSLTIQCQVDSQVTMMFWYRQQPGQSLTLIATANQGSEATYESGFVIDKFPISRPNLTFSTLTVSNMSPEDSSIYLCSVRQDGNYGYTFGSGTRLTVV.

This clonotype was observed at least ten times. V is TRBV4-2 and J is TRBJ1-6; a weak D match, TRBD1 (6 bases). Germline V gene data show CDR1 as LGHNA and CDR2 as YNFKEQ. This CDR3 is built from 16 residues. V gave up 0 bases and J gave up 6 bases, with 12 bases separating them. CDR3 sequence reads: CASSQDLWGANSPLHF. The CDR3 region has the DNA TGTGCCAGCAGCCAAGATCTTTGGGGGGCTAATTCACCCCTCCACTTT.

This clonotype was seen a few times. The chain has TRBV10-2 and TRBJ2-6; no clear D gene. Germline V CDR1 and CDR2: WSHSY, SAAADI. This CDR3 contains 14 residues. V lost 7 bases to trimming and J lost 2 bases, with 9 bases between them. CDR3 coding DNA: TGCGCCAGCAAGGCCCGAACTGGGGCCAACGTCCTGACTTTC. Translated: CASKARTGANVLTF.

In its sample, this clonotype was seen many times. The V gene is TRBV20-1, the J gene TRBJ2-1, with unresolved D. Germline-derived CDR1 and CDR2 are DFQATT and SNEGSKA (reference sequence). Trimming removed 6 bases at V and 6 bases at J, with 9 bases between. CDR3 length: 11 amino acids. As DNA, the CDR3 is TGCAGTGCCCCGACCAGCAATGAGCAGTTCTTC. This codes for CSAPTSNEQFF.

This clonotype showed up many times. This sequence joins TRBV28 and TRBJ2-1; 9 nucleotides match TRBD1. The V segment lost 2 bases and the J segment 6 bases; nucleotides outside the gene matches: 17. This CDR3 has 19 residues. The germline V gene encodes CDR1 MDHEN and CDR2 SYDVKM. The CDR3: CASSLPAPTGTGKSNEQFF. The DNA of the CDR3 is TGTGCCAGCAGTTTACCCGCCCCCACCGGGACAGGGAAGAGCAATGAGCAGTTCTTC.

This clonotype showed up just a few times. The chain has TRBV4-2 and TRBJ2-4; 9 bases agree with TRBD2. This CDR3 contains 20 residues. J gave up 1 base and V 0 bases, and 13 bases lay outside the gene matches. Looked up from germline, CDR1 is LGHNA and CDR2 is YNFKEQ. CDR3 residues: CASSQDPTSGNLGAKNIQYF. The CDR3 DNA reads as TGTGCCAGCAGCCAAGATCCGACTAGCGGAAACCTCGGGGCCAAAAACATTCAGTACTTC.

There are many counts of this clonotype. As DNA, the CDR3 is TGTGCCAGCAGACCCGGGACAGGACAGCAGTTCTTC. This translates into CASRPGTGQQFF. This chain joins TRBV2 and TRBJ2-1; 8 nucleotides agree with TRBD1. CDR1 and CDR2 from the germline V gene are SNHLY and FYNNEI. V was pared by 6 bases and J by 11 bases, with 6 bases of the junction left unmatched. This CDR3 is built from 12 residues.

This clonotype was recorded a few times. V is TRBV19 and J is TRBJ2-1, with 7 nucleotides matching TRBD2. The CDR3 runs to 14 residues. With V trimmed by 3 bases and J by 8 bases, 7 bases remained unmatched. The V gene's germline CDR1 is LNHDA and CDR2 SQIVND (reference sequence). The CDR3 protein is CASSIIPGRDEQFF. CDR3 DNA sequence: TGTGCCAGTAGTATCATCCCGGGGAGGGATGAGCAGTTCTTC.

The chain has TRBV19 and TRBJ2-1; possibly TRBD1 or TRBD2 for D (5 bases each). This CDR3 region has 16 residues. Germline assignment: CDR1 LNHDA and CDR2 SQIVND (reference sequence). V was cut by 3 bases and J by 5 bases, with 17 bases left in between. The CDR3 DNA follows: TGTGCCAGTAGTATGGGACGGGCATCACGAAACAATGAGCAGTTCTTC. It yields the protein CASSMGRASRNNEQFF.

This clonotype was counted many times. V gene TRBV9 combines with J gene TRBJ2-1, with 10 nucleotides matching TRBD2. The ends lost 2 bases at V and 4 bases at J; junction bases unmatched: 12. Germline assignment: CDR1 SGDLS and CDR2 YYNGEE. CDR3 length: 18 amino acids. CDR3 in amino acids: CASSVGLAGVSGYNEQFF. The CDR3 DNA is TGTGCCAGCAGCGTCGGGCTAGCGGGAGTATCGGGATACAATGAGCAGTTCTTC.

CDR3 residues: CASSQGGLRESPLHF. Written as DNA, the CDR3 is TGCGCCAGCAGCCAAGGAGGTTTAAGGGAATCACCCCTCCACTTT. The chain recombines TRBV4-1 with TRBJ1-6; unclear D gene. Germline CDR1 MGHRA, CDR2 YSYEKL. The CDR3 consists of 15 residues. Trimming removed 1 base from V and 10 bases from J, with 14 bases in between.

This clonotype was counted between two and nine times. At one end, the junction sequence differs from germline, possibly due to a read error. CDR3: CASSLGLAGGLFF. As DNA, the CDR3 is TGTGCCAGCAGTTTGGGACTAGCCGGGGGGCTGTTTTTT. V is TRBV6-2 or TRBV6-3 and J is TRBJ2-2; 9 positions match TRBD2. This CDR3 spans 13 amino acids. Germline V lookup: CDR1 MNHEY, CDR2 SVGEGT.

This clonotype was recorded at least ten times. J is TRBJ2-1 and V is TRBV4-1; TRBD2 matches at 8 bases. This CDR3 region has 16 residues. The trim removed 4 bases at V and 0 bases at J, leaving 5 bases unmatched. CDR1 is MGHRA and CDR2 is YSYEKL in the germline V gene. CDR3 sequence (DNA): TGCGCCAGCAGCCGATTTGGGACTAGCTCCTACAATGAGCAGTTCTTC. Residues: CASSRFGTSSYNEQFF.

This clonotype came up many times. This chain joins TRBV2 and TRBJ2-2, with D hard to call. V was cut by 8 bases and J by 7 bases, with 5 bases left in between. Germline V gene sequence: CDR1 SNHLY, CDR2 FYNNEI. The CDR3 has 10 residues. The CDR3 spells CASWNGELFF. In nucleotides, the CDR3 is TGTGCCAGCTGGAACGGGGAGCTGTTTTTT.

A few counts support this clonotype. The V gene is TRBV7-2, the J gene TRBJ1-3; TRBD1 is a possible D gene (5 bases). Germline V gene sequence: CDR1 SGHTA, CDR2 FQGNSA. The CDR3 covers 14 residues. Trimming pared 5 bases from V and 0 bases from J, leaving 8 bases between. The CDR3 region is CASSTGRSGNTIYF. CDR3 DNA: TGTGCCAGCAGCACGGGACGCTCTGGAAACACCATATATTTT.

The chain combines TRBV4-3 with TRBJ1-6, with a weak D call TRBD1 (6 bases). This CDR3 is 15 amino acids long. Germline CDR1 LGHNA, CDR2 YSLEER. Trimming pared 0 bases from V and 8 bases from J, leaving 11 bases between. Written as DNA, the CDR3 is TGCGCCAGCAGCCAAGATGGGGGCTTGGATTCACCCCTCCACTTT. Residues: CASSQDGGLDSPLHF.

This clonotype has just a few counts. In nucleotides, the CDR3 is TGTGCCACCAGCGGACTCGAGGCAGATACGCAGTATTTT. Protein sequence: CATSGLEADTQYF. The genes are TRBV24-1 and TRBJ2-3, with D possibly matching TRBD2 (5 bases). The germline V gene has CDR1 KGHDR and CDR2 SFDVKD. The V end was cut by 7 bases, the J end by 4 bases, with 11 bases between. This CDR3 is built from 13 residues.

The sample holds a few counts of this clonotype. The chain employs TRBV25-1 and TRBJ1-1; no clear D. Germline V gives CDR1 MGHDK, CDR2 SYGVNS. V was cut by 1 base and J by 1 base, with 7 bases left in between. The CDR3 is 14 amino acids. This chain's CDR3 is CASSELGRNTEAFF. As DNA, the CDR3 is TGTGCCAGCAGTGAATTGGGTCGGAACACTGAAGCTTTCTTT.